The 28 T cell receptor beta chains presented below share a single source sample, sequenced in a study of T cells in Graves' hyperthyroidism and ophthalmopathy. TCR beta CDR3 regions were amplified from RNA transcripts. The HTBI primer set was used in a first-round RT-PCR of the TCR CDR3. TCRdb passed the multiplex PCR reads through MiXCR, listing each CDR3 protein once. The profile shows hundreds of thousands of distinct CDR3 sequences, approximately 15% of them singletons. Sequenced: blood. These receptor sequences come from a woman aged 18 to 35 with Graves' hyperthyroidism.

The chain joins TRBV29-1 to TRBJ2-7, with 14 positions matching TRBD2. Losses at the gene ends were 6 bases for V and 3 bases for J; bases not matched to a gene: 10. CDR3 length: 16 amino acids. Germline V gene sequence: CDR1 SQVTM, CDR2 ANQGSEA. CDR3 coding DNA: TGCAGCGTCCTCGGGACTAGCGGGAGTCCCGGCTACGAGCAGTACTTC. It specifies CSVLGTSGSPGYEQYF.

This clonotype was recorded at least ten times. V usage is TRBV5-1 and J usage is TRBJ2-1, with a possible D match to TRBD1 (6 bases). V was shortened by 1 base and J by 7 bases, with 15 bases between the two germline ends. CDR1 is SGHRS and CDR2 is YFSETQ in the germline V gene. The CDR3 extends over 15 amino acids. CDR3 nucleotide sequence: TGCGCCAGCAGCTTGCAGGGGCAAAGAACGAATGAGCAGTTCTTC. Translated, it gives CASSLQGQRTNEQFF.

In DNA, the CDR3 is TGTGCCAGTAGTAAACGAGCCGGTGGCACCGGGGAGCTGTTTTTT. Translating gives CASSKRAGGTGELFF. The chain has TRBV19 and TRBJ2-2; D remains unclear. CDR1 LNHDA and CDR2 SQIVND come from the germline V gene (reference sequence). V was shortened by 4 bases and J by 4 bases, with 13 bases between the two germline ends. The CDR3 runs to 15 residues.

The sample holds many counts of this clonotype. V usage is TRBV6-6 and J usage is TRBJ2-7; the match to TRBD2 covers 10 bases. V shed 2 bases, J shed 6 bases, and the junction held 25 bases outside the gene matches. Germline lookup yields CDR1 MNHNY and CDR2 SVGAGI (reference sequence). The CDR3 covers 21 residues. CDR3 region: CASSYETYDASGSLRLVEQYF. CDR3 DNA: TGTGCCAGCAGTTACGAGACCTATGATGCTAGCGGGAGCCTTCGGCTGGTCGAGCAGTACTTC.

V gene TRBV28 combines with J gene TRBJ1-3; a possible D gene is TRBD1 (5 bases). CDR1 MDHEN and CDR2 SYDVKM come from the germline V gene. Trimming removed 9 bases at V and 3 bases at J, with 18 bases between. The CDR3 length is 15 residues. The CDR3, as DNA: TGTGCCAGTGGGGGAGGTGGGAAAGGTGGAAACACCATATATTTT. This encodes CASGGGGKGGNTIYF.

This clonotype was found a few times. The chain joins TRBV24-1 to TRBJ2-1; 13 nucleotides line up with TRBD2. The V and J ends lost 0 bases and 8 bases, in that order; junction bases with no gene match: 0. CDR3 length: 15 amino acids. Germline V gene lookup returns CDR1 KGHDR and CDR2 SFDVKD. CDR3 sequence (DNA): TGTGCCACCAGTGATTTGGGACTAGCGGGAGATGAGCAGTTCTTC. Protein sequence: CATSDLGLAGDEQFF.

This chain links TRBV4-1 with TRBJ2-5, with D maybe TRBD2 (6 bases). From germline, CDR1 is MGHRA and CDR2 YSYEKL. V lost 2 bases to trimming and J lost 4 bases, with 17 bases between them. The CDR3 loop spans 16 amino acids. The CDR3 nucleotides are TGCGCCAGCAGCCAATGGACAAAGGGCGGGACAGAGACCCAGTACTTC. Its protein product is CASSQWTKGGTETQYF.

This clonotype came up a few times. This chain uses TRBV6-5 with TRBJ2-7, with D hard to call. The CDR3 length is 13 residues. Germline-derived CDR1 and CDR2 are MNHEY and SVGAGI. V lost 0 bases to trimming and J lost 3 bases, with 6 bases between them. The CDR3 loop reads CASSYSTLYEQYF. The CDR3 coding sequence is TGTGCCAGCAGTTACTCCACCCTCTACGAGCAGTACTTC.

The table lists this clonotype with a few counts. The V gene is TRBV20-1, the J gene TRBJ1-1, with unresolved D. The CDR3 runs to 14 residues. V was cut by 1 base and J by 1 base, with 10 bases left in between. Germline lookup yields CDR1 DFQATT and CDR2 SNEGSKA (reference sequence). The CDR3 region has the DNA TGCAGTGCTAGAGCGGGTTTCGGGAACACTGAAGCTTTCTTT. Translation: CSARAGFGNTEAFF.

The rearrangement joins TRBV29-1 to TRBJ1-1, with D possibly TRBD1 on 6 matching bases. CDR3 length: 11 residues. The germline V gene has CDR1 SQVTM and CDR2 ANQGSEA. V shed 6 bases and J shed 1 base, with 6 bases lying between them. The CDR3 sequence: CSVGQNTEAFF. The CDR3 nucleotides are TGCAGCGTGGGACAGAACACTGAAGCTTTCTTT.

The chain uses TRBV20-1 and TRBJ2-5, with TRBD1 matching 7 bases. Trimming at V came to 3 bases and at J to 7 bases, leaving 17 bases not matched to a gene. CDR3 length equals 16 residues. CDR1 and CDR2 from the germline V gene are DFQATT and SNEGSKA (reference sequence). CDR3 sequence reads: CSASRRQGRVLGTQYF. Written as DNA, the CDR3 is TGCAGTGCTAGCCGACGACAGGGACGGGTCTTAGGGACCCAGTACTTC.

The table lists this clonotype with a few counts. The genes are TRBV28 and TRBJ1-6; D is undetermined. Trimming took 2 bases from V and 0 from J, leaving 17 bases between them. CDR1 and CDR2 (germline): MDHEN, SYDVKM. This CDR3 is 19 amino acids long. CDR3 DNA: TGTGCCAGCAGTTTACCGAGAGACTATAGGAGCTCCTATAATTCACCCCTCCACTTT. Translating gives CASSLPRDYRSSYNSPLHF.

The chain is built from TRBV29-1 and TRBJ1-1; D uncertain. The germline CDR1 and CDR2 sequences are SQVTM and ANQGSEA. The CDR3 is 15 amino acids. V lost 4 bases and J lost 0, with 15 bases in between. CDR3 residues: CSVVREAGVNTEAFF. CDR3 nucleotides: TGCAGCGTTGTGCGGGAGGCAGGAGTGAACACTGAAGCTTTCTTT.

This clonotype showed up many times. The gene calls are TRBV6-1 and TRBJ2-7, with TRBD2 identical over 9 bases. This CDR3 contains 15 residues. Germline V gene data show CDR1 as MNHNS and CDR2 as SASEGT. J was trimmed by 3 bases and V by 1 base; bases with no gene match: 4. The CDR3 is CASSEGNSGSYEQYF. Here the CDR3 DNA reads TGTGCCAGCAGTGAAGGGAATAGCGGGAGCTACGAGCAGTACTTC.

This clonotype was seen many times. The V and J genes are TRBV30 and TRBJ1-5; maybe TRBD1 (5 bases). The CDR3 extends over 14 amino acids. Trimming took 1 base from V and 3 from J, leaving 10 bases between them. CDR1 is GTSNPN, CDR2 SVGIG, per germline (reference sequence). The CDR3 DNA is TGTGCCTGGAGTGCGGGACTTCCCAATCAGCCCCAGCATTTT. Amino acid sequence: CAWSAGLPNQPQHF. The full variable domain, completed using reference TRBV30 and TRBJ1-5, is SQTIHQWPATLVQPVGSPLSLECTVEGTSNPNLYWYRQAAGRGLQLLFYSVGIGQISSEVPQNLSASRPQDRQFILSSKKLLLSDSGFYLCAWSAGLPNQPQHFGDGTRLSIL.

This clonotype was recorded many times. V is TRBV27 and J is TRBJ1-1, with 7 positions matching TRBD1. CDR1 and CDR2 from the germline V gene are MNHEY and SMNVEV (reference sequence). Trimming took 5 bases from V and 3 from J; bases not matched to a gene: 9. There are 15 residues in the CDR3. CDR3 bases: TGTGCCAGCAGTGAATCGCGACAGGGACACACTGAAGCTTTCTTT. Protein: CASSESRQGHTEAFF.

The DNA for the CDR3 is TGTGCCAGCAGTCCAGAGGACGTCAGGACTGGCTACACCTTC. As protein: CASSPEDVRTGYTF. The V call is TRBV6-1, the J call TRBJ1-2; D not resolved. The CDR3 extends over 14 amino acids. V was pared by 5 bases and J by 7 bases, with 17 bases between. In germline, CDR1 is MNHNS, CDR2 SASEGT.

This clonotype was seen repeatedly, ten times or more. The CDR3 spells CASSPPRREGVDTQYF. The CDR3 region has the DNA TGTGCCAGCTCACCACCGCGGCGGGAGGGCGTAGATACGCAGTATTTT. The rearrangement links TRBV18 to TRBJ2-3; 9 positions match TRBD2. V shed 0 bases, J shed 5 bases, and the junction held 6 bases outside the gene matches. Germline V CDR1 and CDR2: KGHSH, LQKENI. This CDR3 region has 16 residues.

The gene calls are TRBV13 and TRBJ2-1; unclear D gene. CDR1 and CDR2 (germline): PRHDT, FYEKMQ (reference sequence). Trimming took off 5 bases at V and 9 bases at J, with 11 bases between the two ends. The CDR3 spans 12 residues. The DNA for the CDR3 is TGTGCCAGCAGCGCCGACCGGATTGAGCAGTTCTTC. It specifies CASSADRIEQFF.

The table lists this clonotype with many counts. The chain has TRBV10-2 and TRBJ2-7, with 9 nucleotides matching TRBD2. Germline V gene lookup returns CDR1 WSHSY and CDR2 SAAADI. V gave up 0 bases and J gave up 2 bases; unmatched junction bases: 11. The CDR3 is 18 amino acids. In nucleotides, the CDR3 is TGCGCCAGCAGTGAGTCGGCCCTTGCGGGAGGGGAGGCCTACGAGCAGTACTTC. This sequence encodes CASSESALAGGEAYEQYF.

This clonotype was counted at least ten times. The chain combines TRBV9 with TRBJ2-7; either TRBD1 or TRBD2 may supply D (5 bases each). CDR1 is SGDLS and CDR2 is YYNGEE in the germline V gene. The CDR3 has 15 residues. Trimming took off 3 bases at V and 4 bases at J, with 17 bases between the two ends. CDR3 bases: TGTGCCAGCAGCGCCAGGGCCGGGATTATGTACGAGCAGTACTTC. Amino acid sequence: CASSARAGIMYEQYF. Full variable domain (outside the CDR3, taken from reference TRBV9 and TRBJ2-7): DSGVTQTPKHLITATGQRVTLRCSPRSGDLSVYWYQQSLDQGLQFLIQYYNGEERAKGNILERFSAQQFPDLHSELNLSSLELGDSALYFCASSARAGIMYEQYFGPGTRLTVT.

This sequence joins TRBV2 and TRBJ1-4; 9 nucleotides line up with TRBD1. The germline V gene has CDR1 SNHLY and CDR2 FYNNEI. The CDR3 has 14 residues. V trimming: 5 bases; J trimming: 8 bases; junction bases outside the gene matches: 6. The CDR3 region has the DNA TGTGCCAGCAGTAACAGGGGGCGATTCGAAAAACTGTTTTTT. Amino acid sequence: CASSNRGRFEKLFF.

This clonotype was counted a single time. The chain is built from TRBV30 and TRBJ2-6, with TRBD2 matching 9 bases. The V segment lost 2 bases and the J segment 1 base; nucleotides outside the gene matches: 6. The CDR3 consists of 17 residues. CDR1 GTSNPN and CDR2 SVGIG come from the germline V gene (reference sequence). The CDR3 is CAWSLAGPDSGANVLTF. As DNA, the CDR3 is TGTGCCTGGAGTCTAGCGGGGCCTGATTCTGGGGCCAACGTCCTGACTTTC.

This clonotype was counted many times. The CDR3 sequence: CASSLSRANTEAFF. The CDR3, as DNA: TGTGCCAGCTCTCTATCCAGGGCCAACACTGAAGCTTTCTTT. The V and J genes are TRBV18 and TRBJ1-1, with a possible D match to TRBD1 (5 bases). Trimming took off 6 bases at V and 2 bases at J, with 13 bases between the two ends. The germline CDR1 and CDR2 sequences are KGHSH and LQKENI. CDR3 length: 14 residues.

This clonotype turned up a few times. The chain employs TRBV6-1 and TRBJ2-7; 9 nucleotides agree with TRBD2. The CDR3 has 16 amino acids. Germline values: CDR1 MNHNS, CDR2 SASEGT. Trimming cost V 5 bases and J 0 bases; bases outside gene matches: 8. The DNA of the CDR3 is TGTGCCAGCAGTTCATACAGCGGGAGGCGCTCCTACGAGCAGTACTTC. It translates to CASSSYSGRRSYEQYF.

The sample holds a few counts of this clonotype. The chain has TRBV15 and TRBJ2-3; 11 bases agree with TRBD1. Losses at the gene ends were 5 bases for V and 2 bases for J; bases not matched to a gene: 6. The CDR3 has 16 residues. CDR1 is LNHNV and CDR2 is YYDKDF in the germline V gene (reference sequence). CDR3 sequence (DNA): TGTGCCACCAGCCCAGGGGACAGGGGGATCACAGATACGCAGTATTTT. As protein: CATSPGDRGITDTQYF.

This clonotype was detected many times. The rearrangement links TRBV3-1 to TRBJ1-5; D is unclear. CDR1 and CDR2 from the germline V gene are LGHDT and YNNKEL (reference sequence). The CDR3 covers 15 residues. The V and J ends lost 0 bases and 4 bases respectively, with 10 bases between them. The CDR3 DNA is TGTGCCAGCAGCCAAGATGGGTACGGAAATCAGCCCCAGCATTTT. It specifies CASSQDGYGNQPQHF.

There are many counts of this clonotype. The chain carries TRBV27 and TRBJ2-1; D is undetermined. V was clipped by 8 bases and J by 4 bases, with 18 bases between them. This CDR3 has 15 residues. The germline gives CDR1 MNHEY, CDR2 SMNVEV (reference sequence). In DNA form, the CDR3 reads TGTGCCAGCCGTATCTCAGCTATACCTTACAATGAGCAGTTCTTC. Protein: CASRISAIPYNEQFF.